One T cell receptor (beta chain) is described in this entry. No antigen is known for it. Germline CDR1 and CDR2: LNHDA and SQIVND (reference sequence). Trimming took 6 bases from V and 3 from J, leaving 11 bases between them. CDR3 size: 13 residues. TCRdb keeps only in-frame clones here, not all; method: immunoSEQ multiplex PCR. The data show some 130,000 clones, 91% seen once. These data are taken from a study of T cell responses to AZD1222 COVID-19 vaccine. Looking at the study overall: Both about-4-week and about-12-week second-dose recipients were combined.

Study-wide points: Of the AZD1222 recipients, only five to seven were seropositive at baseline. Along spike, vaccine-associated CD4 TCRs were found throughout, with dominance at 160-218 and 743-854.

This TCR was sampled from an adult in good health. Sequenced here: peripheral blood, sampled on day 0 of AZD1222 vaccination. The V gene is TRBV19, the J gene TRBJ1-1; no definite D call. The CDR3 DNA reads TGTGCCAGTAGCCGGGTCCGGGACACTGAAGCTTTCTTT. Encoded protein: CASSRVRDTEAFF. Full variable domain (outside the CDR3, taken from reference TRBV19 and TRBJ1-1): DGGITQSPKYLFRKEGQNVTLSCEQNLNHDAMYWYRQDPGQGLRLIYYSQIVNDFQKGDIAEGYSVSREKKESFPLTVTSAQKNPTAFYLCASSRVRDTEAFFGQGTRLTVV.